One and the same sample provided the 3 T cell receptor beta chains below, sequenced in a study of somatic mutations in cytotoxic T cells in rheumatoid arthritis. Assay: immunoSEQ multiplex PCR; the TCRdb copy retains only in-frame clones and omits some. The sample has 15,000 to 20,000 clones, over 75% seen once. Sequenced sample: CD8+ T cells sorted from blood. The receptors come from a woman aged 50 to 60 in good health.

As concerns this clone: The same CDR3 can be traced to other DNA sequences in this sample. The rearrangement joins TRBV9 to TRBJ2-5, with unresolved D. The CDR3 is 12 residues long. V lost 0 bases and J lost 4, with 4 bases in between. The V gene's germline CDR1 is SGDLS and CDR2 YYNGEE. Written as DNA, the CDR3 is TGTGCCAGCAGCGTAGCGGGAGAGACCCAGTACTTC. This gives the protein CASSVAGETQYF.

V and J are TRBV6-5 and TRBJ2-7; 9 nucleotides line up with TRBD2. CDR3 length: 16 residues. Germline loops: CDR1 MNHEY, CDR2 SVGAGI. The J segment lost 3 bases and the V segment lost 0 bases, leaving 6 bases of the junction unmatched. Written as DNA, the CDR3 is TGTGCCAGCAGTTACTCTGAGGGACTAGCCGACTACGAGCAGTACTTC. It specifies CASSYSEGLADYEQYF.

The chain employs TRBV13 and TRBJ2-6, with 12 nucleotides matching TRBD1. The germline gives CDR1 PRHDT, CDR2 FYEKMQ (reference sequence). V was pared by 6 bases and J by 0 bases, with 3 bases of the junction left unmatched. This CDR3 spans 17 amino acids. The CDR3 is CASSWGQGASGANVLTF. The CDR3 nucleotides read TGTGCCAGCAGTTGGGGACAGGGGGCCTCTGGGGCCAACGTCCTGACTTTC.